Shown below are 12 T cell receptor beta chains from a single sample sequenced in a study of T cell repertoires in cytomegalovirus infection. TCRdb analysed the reads with MiXCR anew, one entry per CDR3 protein. The sample carries approximately 700,000 distinct CDR3 sequences, less than 40% recorded once. The sample was PBMCs. The origin of the receptors is a human donor in good health (CMV status not recorded). Some clones in this sample may be carry-over from other donors' samples.

This clonotype was seen repeatedly, ten times or more. J is TRBJ2-7 and V is TRBV7-6, with 8 bases aligning to TRBD1. CDR3 length equals 12 residues. The germline V gene encodes CDR1 SGHVS and CDR2 FNYEAQ. J lost 9 bases, V lost 10 bases, and 11 bases had no gene match. CDR3 in DNA: TGTGCCATCGTCGGCCAGGGGGCCGTGCAGTACTTC. Translating it yields CAIVGQGAVQYF.

This clonotype was seen a few times. The chain joins TRBV6-1 to TRBJ1-2, with 7 bases fitting TRBD1. The length of the CDR3 is 14 residues. CDR1 MNHNS and CDR2 SASEGT come from the germline V gene. V lost 8 bases to trimming and J lost 7 bases; unmatched junction nucleotides: 13. The CDR3 nucleotides read TGTGCCAGCCGTGGACAGGTCGGTAGTGGTGGCTACACCTTC. It specifies CASRGQVGSGGYTF.

The table lists this clonotype with a few counts. This chain joins TRBV10-3 and TRBJ1-2, with TRBD1 as a possible D gene (5 bases). The CDR3 sequence is 12 residues long. The V end lost 10 bases, the J end lost 3 bases, and 12 bases lay between the germline ends. Germline CDR1 ENHRY, CDR2 SYGVKD. CDR3 DNA: TGTGCCACGCAGCAGGGTGACTATGGCTACACCTTC. Its translation is CATQQGDYGYTF.

This clonotype was counted between two and nine times. The chain uses TRBV27 and TRBJ1-5, with D hard to call. CDR3 length equals 13 residues. In germline, CDR1 is MNHEY, CDR2 SMNVEV (reference sequence). Between the trimmed V and J ends, which lost 2 bases and 6 bases, there was a span of 8 bases. The CDR3 DNA reads as TGTGCCAGCAGTTTAATCAGCTCTCAGCCCCAGCATTTT. Amino acid sequence: CASSLISSQPQHF.

The chain employs TRBV19 and TRBJ1-4, with no clear D. Germline V CDR1 and CDR2: LNHDA, SQIVND (reference sequence). With 8 bases removed from V and 10 bases from J, the gap between germline ends came to 20 bases. The CDR3 length is 14 residues. In DNA, the CDR3 is TGTGCCAGTGGGAGGGTCACCGAAATCGGAAAACTGTTTTTT. It translates to CASGRVTEIGKLFF. The entire variable domain, with the rest obtained from reference TRBV19 and TRBJ1-4, is as follows: DGGITQSPKYLFRKEGQNVTLSCEQNLNHDAMYWYRQDPGQGLRLIYYSQIVNDFQKGDIAEGYSVSREKKESFPLTVTSAQKNPTAFYLCASGRVTEIGKLFFGSGTQLSVL.

With regard to this clonotype: A much bigger clone sits one base away, suggesting this may be a read error. The chain is built from TRBV11-1 and TRBJ2-3; no clear D gene. Germline V CDR1 and CDR2: SGHAT, FQDESV (reference sequence). The length of the CDR3 is 12 residues. CDR3: CVSSRRIDTQYF. The CDR3 bases are TGTGTCAGCAGCAGACGAATAGATACGCAGTATTTT. Variable domain in full (rest from reference TRBV11-1 and TRBJ2-3): EAEVAQSPRYKITEKSQAVAFWCDPISGHATLYWYRQILGQGPELLVQFQDESVVDDSQLPKDRFSAERLKGVDSTLKIQPAELGDSAMYLCVSSRRIDTQYFGPGTRLTVL.

This clonotype was detected a few times. This chain uses TRBV29-1 with TRBJ2-1; D is unclear. The V gene lost 4 bases and the J gene lost 4 bases, with 8 bases spanning the gap. Germline assignment: CDR1 SQVTM and CDR2 ANQGSEA. The CDR3 is 12 residues long. CDR3 nucleotides: TGCAGCGTTGTCCCAAGATACAATGAGCAGTTCTTC. Its protein is CSVVPRYNEQFF.

Here the CDR3 DNA reads TGTGCCAGCAGCCCAGATTGGGAAAAACTGTTTTTT. Translation: CASSPDWEKLFF. The rearrangement links TRBV7-8 to TRBJ1-4, with D unclear. The germline gives CDR1 SGHVS, CDR2 FQNEAQ. V lost 5 bases, J lost 8 bases, and 9 bases lay in between. The CDR3 sequence is 12 residues long.

The chain employs TRBV5-4 and TRBJ1-2, with TRBD1 as a possible D gene (5 bases). V lost 2 bases, J lost 2 bases, and 13 bases lay in between. The germline CDR1 and CDR2 sequences are SGHNT and YYREEE (reference sequence). The CDR3 runs to 15 residues. The CDR3 region is CASSLLGTDNYGYTF. The CDR3 DNA follows: TGTGCCAGCAGCTTACTCGGGACGGACAACTATGGCTACACCTTC.

The J gene is TRBJ2-2, the V gene TRBV28; 10 positions agree with TRBD2. Germline V gives CDR1 MDHEN, CDR2 SYDVKM. CDR3 length: 15 amino acids. The V segment lost 6 bases and the J segment 8 bases; nucleotides outside the gene matches: 9. CDR3 nucleotide sequence: TGTGCCAGCAGACTAATGGGACTAGCGATTGGGGAGCTGTTTTTT. Protein: CASRLMGLAIGELFF. Combining the CDR3 with reference TRBV28 and TRBJ2-2 gives the whole variable domain DVKVTQSSRYLVKRTGEKVFLECVQDMDHENMFWYRQDPGLGLRLIYFSYDVKMKEKGDIPEGYSVSREKKERFSLILESASTNQTSMYLCASRLMGLAIGELFFGEGSRLTVL.

This rearrangement joins TRBV28 to TRBJ2-1; TRBD2 agrees at 7 bases. From germline, CDR1 is MDHEN and CDR2 SYDVKM. Germline trimming cut 5 bases from V and 0 bases from J; bases unmatched to any gene: 19. The CDR3 has 20 residues. Here the CDR3 DNA reads TGTGCCAGCAGTACCGACTCTTTCGATGTGTGGGAGGGCTCCTACAATGAGCAGTTCTTC. Its translation is CASSTDSFDVWEGSYNEQFF.

This rearrangement joins TRBV28 to TRBJ2-7; possibly TRBD1 for D (5 bases). Germline V gives CDR1 MDHEN, CDR2 SYDVKM. CDR3 size: 15 residues. Between the trimmed V and J ends, which lost 5 bases and 4 bases, there was a span of 18 bases. Here the CDR3 reads CASSPTENLLYEQYF. CDR3 bases: TGTGCCAGCAGTCCGACAGAAAACCTCCTTTACGAGCAGTACTTC.